This entry concerns a single T cell receptor (beta chain). Each sample's input was around 250 ng genomic DNA, approximately 37,500 genome equivalents. One tube held mixed TRB-A and TRB-B primer pools for touch-down PCR. Using the multiplex PCR reads, TCRdb records one entry per CDR3 protein without DNA. This repertoire includes thousands of distinct CDR3 sequences. The data originate from a study of T cell clusters in autoimmune cytopenias. This sample also belongs to another study, concerning T cell repertoires in aging, cancer and after chemotherapy.

The sequencing sample was made of peripheral blood. The sequence was obtained from a human donor in good health.

The CDR3: CASSQKDMGFAGELFF. The V gene is TRBV4-1, the J gene TRBJ2-2; with no DNA, the TCRdb D assignment of TRBD1 cannot be verified. CDR1 is MGHRA, CDR2 YSYEKL, per germline. The CDR3 length is 16 residues.